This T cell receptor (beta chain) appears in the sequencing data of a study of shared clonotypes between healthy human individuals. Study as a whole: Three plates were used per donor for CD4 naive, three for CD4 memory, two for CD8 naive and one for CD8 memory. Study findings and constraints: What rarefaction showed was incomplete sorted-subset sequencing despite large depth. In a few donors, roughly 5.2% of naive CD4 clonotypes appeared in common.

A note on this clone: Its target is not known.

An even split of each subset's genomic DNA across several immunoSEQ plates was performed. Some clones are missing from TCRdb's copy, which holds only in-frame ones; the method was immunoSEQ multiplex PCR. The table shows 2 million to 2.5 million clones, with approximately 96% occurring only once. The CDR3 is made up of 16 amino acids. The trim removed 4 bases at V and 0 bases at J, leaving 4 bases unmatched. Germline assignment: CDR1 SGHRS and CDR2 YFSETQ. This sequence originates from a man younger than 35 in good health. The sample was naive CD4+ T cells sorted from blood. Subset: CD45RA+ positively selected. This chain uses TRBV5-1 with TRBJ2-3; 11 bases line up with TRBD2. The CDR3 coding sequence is TGCGCCAGCAGCGGGGGACTAGCGGAAAGCACAGATACGCAGTATTTT. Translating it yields CASSGGLAESTDTQYF.